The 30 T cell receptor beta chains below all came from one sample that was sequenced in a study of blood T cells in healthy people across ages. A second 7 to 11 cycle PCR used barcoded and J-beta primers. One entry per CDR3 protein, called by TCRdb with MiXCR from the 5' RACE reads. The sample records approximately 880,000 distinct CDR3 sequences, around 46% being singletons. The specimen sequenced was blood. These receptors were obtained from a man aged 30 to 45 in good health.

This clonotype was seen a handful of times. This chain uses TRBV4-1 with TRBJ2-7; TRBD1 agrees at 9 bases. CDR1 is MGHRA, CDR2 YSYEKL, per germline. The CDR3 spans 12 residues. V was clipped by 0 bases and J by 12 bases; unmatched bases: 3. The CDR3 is CASSQDWDRVYF. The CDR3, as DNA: TGCGCCAGCAGCCAAGATTGGGACAGGGTGTACTTC.

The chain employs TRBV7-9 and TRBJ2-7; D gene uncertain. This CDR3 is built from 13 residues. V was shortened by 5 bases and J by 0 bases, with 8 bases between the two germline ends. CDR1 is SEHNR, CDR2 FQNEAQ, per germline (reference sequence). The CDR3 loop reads CASSATLSYEQYF. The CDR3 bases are TGTGCCAGCAGCGCCACACTCTCCTACGAGCAGTACTTC.

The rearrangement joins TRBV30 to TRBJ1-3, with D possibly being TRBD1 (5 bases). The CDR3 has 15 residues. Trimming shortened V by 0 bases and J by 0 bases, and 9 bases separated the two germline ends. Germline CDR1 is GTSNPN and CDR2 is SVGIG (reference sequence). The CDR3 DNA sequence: TGTGCCTGGAGTGTAGGGGCCAACTCTGGAAACACCATATATTTT. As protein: CAWSVGANSGNTIYF.

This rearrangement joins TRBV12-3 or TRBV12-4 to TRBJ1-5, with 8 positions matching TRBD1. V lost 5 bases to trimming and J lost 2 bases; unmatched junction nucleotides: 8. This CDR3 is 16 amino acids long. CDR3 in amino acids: CASSPRTGKGNQPQHF. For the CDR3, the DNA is TGTGCCAGCAGTCCTCGGACAGGGAAGGGCAATCAGCCCCAGCATTTT.

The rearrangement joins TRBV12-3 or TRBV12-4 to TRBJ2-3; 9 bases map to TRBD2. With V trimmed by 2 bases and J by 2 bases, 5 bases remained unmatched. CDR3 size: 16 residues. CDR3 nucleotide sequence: TGTGCCAGCAGTTTATTCCCTAGCGGGGACACAGATACGCAGTATTTT. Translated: CASSLFPSGDTDTQYF.

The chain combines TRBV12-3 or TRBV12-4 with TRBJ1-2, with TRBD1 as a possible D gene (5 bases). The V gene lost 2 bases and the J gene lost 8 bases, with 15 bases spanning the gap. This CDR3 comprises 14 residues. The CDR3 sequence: CASSLSRIGVGYTF. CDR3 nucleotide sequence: TGTGCCAGCAGTTTAAGTCGAATAGGGGTGGGCTACACCTTC.

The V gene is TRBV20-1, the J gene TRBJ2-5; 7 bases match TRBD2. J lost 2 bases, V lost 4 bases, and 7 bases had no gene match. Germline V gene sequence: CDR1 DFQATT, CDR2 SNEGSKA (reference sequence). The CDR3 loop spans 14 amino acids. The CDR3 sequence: CSAILADAQETQYF. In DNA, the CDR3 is TGCAGTGCTATCCTAGCGGACGCTCAAGAGACCCAGTACTTC.

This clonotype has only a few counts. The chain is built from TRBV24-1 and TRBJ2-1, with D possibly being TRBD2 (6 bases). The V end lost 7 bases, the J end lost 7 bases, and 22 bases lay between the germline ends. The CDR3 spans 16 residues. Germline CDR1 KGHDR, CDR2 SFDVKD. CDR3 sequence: CATRGNRGEDPNEQFF. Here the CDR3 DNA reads TGTGCCACCAGAGGGAATAGAGGGGAGGATCCGAATGAGCAGTTCTTC.

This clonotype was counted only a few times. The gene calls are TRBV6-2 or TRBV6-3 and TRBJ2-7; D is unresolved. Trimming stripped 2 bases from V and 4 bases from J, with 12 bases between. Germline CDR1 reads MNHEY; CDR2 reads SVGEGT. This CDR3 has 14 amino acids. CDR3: CASSYPYGWYEQYF. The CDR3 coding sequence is TGTGCCAGCAGTTACCCCTATGGGTGGTACGAGCAGTACTTC.

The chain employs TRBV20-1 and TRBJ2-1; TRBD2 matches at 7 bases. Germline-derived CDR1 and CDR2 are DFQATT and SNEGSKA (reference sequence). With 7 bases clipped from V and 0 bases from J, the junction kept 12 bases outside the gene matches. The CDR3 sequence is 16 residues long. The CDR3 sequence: CSVPSFGRSSYNEQFF. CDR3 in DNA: TGCAGTGTTCCTTCATTCGGGAGGAGCTCCTACAATGAGCAGTTCTTC.

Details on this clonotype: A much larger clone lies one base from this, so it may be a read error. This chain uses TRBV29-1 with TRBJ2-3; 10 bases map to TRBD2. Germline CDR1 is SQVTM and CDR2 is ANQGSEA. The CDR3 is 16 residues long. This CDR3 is CSVEKLAGLSTDTRYF. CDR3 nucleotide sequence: TGCAGCGTTGAAAAACTAGCGGGGCTTAGCACAGATACGCGGTATTTT.

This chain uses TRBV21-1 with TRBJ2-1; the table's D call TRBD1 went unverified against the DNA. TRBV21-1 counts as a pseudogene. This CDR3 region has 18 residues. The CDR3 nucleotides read TGTGCCAGCAGCTGCTTTCGGGCTGCCGGGACAGGGTTACTGGAGCAGTTCTTC. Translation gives CASSCFRAAGTGLLEQFF.

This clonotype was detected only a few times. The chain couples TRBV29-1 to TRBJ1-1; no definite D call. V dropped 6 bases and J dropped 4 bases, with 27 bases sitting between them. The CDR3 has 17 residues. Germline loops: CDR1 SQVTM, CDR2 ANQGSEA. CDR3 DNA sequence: TGCAGCGTGTCCCGGGCCCCTGGTATCCCAGCTGGCACTGAAGCTTTCTTT. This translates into CSVSRAPGIPAGTEAFF.

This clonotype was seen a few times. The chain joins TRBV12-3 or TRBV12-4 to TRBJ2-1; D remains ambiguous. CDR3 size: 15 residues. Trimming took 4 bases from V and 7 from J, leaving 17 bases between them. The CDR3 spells CASSSPLRTWNEQFF. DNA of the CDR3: TGTGCCAGCAGTTCCCCCCTCCGTACCTGGAATGAGCAGTTCTTC.

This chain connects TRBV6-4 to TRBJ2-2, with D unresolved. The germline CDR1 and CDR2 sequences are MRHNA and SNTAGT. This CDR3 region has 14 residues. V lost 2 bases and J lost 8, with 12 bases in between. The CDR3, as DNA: TGTGCCAGCAGTGACGAATTTGGATTTGGGGAGCTGTTTTTT. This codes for CASSDEFGFGELFF.

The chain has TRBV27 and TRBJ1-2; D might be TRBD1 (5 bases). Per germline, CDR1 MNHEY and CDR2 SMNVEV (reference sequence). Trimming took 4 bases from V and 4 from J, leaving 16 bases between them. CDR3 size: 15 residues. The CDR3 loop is CASSWGRAASYGYTF. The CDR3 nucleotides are TGTGCCAGCAGTTGGGGCAGGGCCGCCTCCTATGGCTACACCTTC.

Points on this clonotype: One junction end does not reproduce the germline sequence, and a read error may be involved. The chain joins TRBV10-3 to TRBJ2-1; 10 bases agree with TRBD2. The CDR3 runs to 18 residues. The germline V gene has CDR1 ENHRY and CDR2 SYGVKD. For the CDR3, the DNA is TGTGCCACCAGTGGGGGGCTAGCGGGAGCTATCTCCTACAATGAGCAGTTCTTC. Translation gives CATSGGLAGAISYNEQFF.

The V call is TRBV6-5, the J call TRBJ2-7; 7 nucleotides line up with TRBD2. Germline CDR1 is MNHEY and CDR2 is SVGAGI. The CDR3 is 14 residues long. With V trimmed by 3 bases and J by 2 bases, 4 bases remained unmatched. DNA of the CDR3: TGTGCCAGCAGTTATCTAGCGGCGGCCTACGAGCAGTACTTC. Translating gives CASSYLAAAYEQYF.

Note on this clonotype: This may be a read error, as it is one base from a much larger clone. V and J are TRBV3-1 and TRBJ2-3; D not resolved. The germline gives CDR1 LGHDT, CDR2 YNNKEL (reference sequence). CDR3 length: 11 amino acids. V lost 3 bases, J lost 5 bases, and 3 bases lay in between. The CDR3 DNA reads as TGTGCCAGCAGCCACAGAGATACGCAGTATTTT. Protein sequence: CASSHRDTQYF.

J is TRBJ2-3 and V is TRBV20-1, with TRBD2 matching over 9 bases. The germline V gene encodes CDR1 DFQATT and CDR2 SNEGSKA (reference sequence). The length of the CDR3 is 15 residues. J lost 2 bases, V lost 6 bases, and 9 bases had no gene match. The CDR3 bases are TGCAGTGCGGGCGCCGCTAGCGGGGACACAGATACGCAGTATTTT. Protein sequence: CSAGAASGDTDTQYF.

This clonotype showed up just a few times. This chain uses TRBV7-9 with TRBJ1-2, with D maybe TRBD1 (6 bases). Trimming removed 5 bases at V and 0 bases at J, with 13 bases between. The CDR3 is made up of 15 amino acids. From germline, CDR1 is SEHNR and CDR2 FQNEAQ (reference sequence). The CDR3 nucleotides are TGTGCCAGCAGCCCTATGGACAGCGCTAACTATGGCTACACCTTC. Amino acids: CASSPMDSANYGYTF.

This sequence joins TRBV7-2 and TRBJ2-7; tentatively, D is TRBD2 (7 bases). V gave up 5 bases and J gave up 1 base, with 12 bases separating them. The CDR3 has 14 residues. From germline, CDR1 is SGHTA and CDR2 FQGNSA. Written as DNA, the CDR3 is TGTGCCAGCAGCACGGGGGGCCCGTCCTACGAGCAGTACTTC. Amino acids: CASSTGGPSYEQYF. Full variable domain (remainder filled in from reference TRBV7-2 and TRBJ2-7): GAGVSQSPSNKVTEKGKDVELRCDPISGHTALYWYRQSLGQGLEFLIYFQGNSAPDKSGLPSDRFSAERTGGSVSTLTIQRTQQEDSAVYLCASSTGGPSYEQYFGPGTRLTVT.

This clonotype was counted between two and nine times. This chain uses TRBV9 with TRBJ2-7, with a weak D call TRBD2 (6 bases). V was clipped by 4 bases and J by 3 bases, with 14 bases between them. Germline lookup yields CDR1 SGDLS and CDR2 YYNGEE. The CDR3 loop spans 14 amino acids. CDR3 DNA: TGTGCCAGCAGCTCAGGGACTGATCTCTACGAGCAGTACTTC. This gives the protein CASSSGTDLYEQYF.

The CDR3 is CATSRDYPEVSYEQYF. As DNA, the CDR3 is TGTGCCACCAGCAGAGATTACCCGGAAGTCTCCTACGAGCAGTACTTC. The chain couples TRBV15 to TRBJ2-5; D remains unclear. The J call could be wrong; TRBJ2-7 is a better fit for the DNA end. There are 16 residues in the CDR3. Germline values: CDR1 LNHNV, CDR2 YYDKDF (reference sequence).

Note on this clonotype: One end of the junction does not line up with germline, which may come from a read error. The CDR3 spells CASSGGTGKEAQYF. CDR3 nucleotides: TGTGCCAGCAGCGGGGGGACAGGGAAAGAGGCCCAGTACTTC. The chain has TRBV7-6 and TRBJ2-5, with 9 bases aligning to TRBD1. The CDR3 length is 14 residues. CDR1 is SGHVS, CDR2 FNYEAQ, per germline. The full variable domain, in which reference TRBV7-6 and TRBJ2-5 provide the parts outside the CDR3, is GAGVSQSPRYKVTKRGQDVALRCDPISGHVSLYWYRQALGQGPEFLTYFNYEAQQDKSGLPNDRFSAERPEGSISTLTIQRTEQRDSAMYRCASSGGTGKEAQYFGPGTRLLVL.

CDR3 DNA sequence: TGTGCCAGCAGCCCGGAGGCGGAGGCTGTCTACGAGCAGTACTTC. Its translation: CASSPEAEAVYEQYF. The rearrangement joins TRBV4-2 to TRBJ2-7; tentatively, D is TRBD2 (5 bases). The germline V gene encodes CDR1 LGHNA and CDR2 YNFKEQ. The CDR3 has 15 amino acids. V dropped 4 bases and J dropped 3 bases, with 16 bases sitting between them.

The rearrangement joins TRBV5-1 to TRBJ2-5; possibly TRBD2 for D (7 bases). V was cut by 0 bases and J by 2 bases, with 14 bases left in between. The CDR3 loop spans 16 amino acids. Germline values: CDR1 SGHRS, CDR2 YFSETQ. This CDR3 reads CASSLGVGGQQETQYF. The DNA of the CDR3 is TGCGCCAGCAGCTTGGGTGTCGGGGGGCAGCAAGAGACCCAGTACTTC.

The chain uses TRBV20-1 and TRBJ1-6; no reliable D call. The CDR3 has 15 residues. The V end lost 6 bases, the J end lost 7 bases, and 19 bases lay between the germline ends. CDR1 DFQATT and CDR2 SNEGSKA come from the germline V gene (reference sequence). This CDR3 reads CSARPSGRANSPLHF. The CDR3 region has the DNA TGCAGTGCGAGACCCTCTGGACGTGCCAATTCACCCCTCCACTTT.

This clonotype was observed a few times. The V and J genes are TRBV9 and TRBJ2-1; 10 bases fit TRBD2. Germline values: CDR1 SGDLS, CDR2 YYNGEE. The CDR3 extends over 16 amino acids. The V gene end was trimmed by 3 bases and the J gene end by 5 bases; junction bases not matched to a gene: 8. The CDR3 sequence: CASSAQLAGANNEQFF. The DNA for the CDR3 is TGTGCCAGCAGCGCCCAGCTAGCGGGGGCTAACAATGAGCAGTTCTTC.

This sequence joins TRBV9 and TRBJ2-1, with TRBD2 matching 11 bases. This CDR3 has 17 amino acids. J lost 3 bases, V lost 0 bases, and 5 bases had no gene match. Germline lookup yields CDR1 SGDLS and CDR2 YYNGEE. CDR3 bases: TGTGCCAGCAGCGTAGGGCTAGCGGGGGGCGTCTACAATGAGCAGTTCTTC. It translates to CASSVGLAGGVYNEQFF. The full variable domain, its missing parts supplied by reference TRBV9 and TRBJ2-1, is DSGVTQTPKHLITATGQRVTLRCSPRSGDLSVYWYQQSLDQGLQFLIQYYNGEERAKGNILERFSAQQFPDLHSELNLSSLELGDSALYFCASSVGLAGGVYNEQFFGPGTRLTVL.